One and the same sample provided the 7 T cell receptor beta chains below, sequenced in a study of cytomegalovirus exposure and HLA in healthy donors. PCR employed 60 Vbeta and 13 Jbeta primers. Measured with immunoSEQ multiplex PCR; TCRdb has only the in-frame clones, and not every one. The data contain about 180,000 clones, around three quarters of them seen just once; the ten biggest clones take up 2% to 2.5%. Sequencing input: PBMCs. The source of these receptors is a woman aged 30 to 39 in good health and CMV-seropositive.

This rearrangement joins TRBV5-5 to TRBJ1-2; 10 bases line up with TRBD1. CDR1 and CDR2 from the germline V gene are SGHKS and YYEKEE (reference sequence). CDR3 length: 18 residues. V was pared by 4 bases and J by 1 base, with 13 bases of the junction left unmatched. CDR3 coding DNA: TGTGCCAGCAGCCTTGACAGGGGGCTATGGGCCGTTAACTATGGCTACACCTTC. Its protein is CASSLDRGLWAVNYGYTF.

The chain has TRBV2 and TRBJ2-5; D may be TRBD2 (5 bases). V lost 8 bases to trimming and J lost 2 bases, with 9 bases between them. This CDR3 comprises 12 residues. Germline V gene data show CDR1 as SNHLY and CDR2 as FYNNEI. For the CDR3, the DNA is TGTGCCAGCCAAAGGGAGCAAGAGACCCAGTACTTC. This gives the protein CASQREQETQYF.

The chain is built from TRBV5-4 and TRBJ2-5; a weak D match, TRBD1 (6 bases). The CDR3 contains 15 residues. Looked up from germline, CDR1 is SGHNT and CDR2 is YYREEE (reference sequence). V lost 4 bases and J lost 5, with 18 bases in between. The CDR3 reads CASSPSGPGQETQYF. CDR3 DNA sequence: TGTGCCAGCAGCCCCTCGGGCCCCGGACAGGAGACCCAGTACTTC.

The V and J genes are TRBV19 and TRBJ2-7, with D hard to call. The CDR3 length is 12 residues. V was pared by 4 bases and J by 2 bases, with 6 bases between. CDR1 and CDR2 from the germline V gene are LNHDA and SQIVND (reference sequence). Here the CDR3 DNA reads TGTGCCAGTAGTACGAGGCCCTACGAGCAGTACTTC. This encodes CASSTRPYEQYF. Combining the CDR3 with reference TRBV19 and TRBJ2-7 gives the whole variable domain DGGITQSPKYLFRKEGQNVTLSCEQNLNHDAMYWYRQDPGQGLRLIYYSQIVNDFQKGDIAEGYSVSREKKESFPLTVTSAQKNPTAFYLCASSTRPYEQYFGPGTRLTVT.

This clone has only one observation. This chain joins TRBV27 and TRBJ1-2; 10 bases match TRBD1. The V gene end was trimmed by 6 bases and the J gene end by 0 bases; junction bases not matched to a gene: 10. The CDR3 totals 17 residues. Germline V gene lookup returns CDR1 MNHEY and CDR2 SMNVEV (reference sequence). CDR3 DNA: TGTGCCAGCAGCTTCGACAGGGGGCGCACCGCTAACTATGGCTACACCTTC. This encodes CASSFDRGRTANYGYTF.

This clone was counted only a few times. J is TRBJ2-7 and V is TRBV14; possibly TRBD2 for D (6 bases). This CDR3 comprises 17 residues. The V gene lost 0 bases and the J gene lost 1 base, with 16 bases spanning the gap. Per the germline V gene, CDR1 is SGHDN and CDR2 is FVKESK. The CDR3 region has the DNA TGTGCCAGCAGCCAAGATATTATGGGGGGATCATCCTACGAGCAGTACTTC. Translation gives CASSQDIMGGSSYEQYF.

The chain has TRBV2 and TRBJ1-6; TRBD1 agrees at 8 bases. Germline CDR1 SNHLY, CDR2 FYNNEI. There are 14 residues in the CDR3. The J segment lost 7 bases and the V segment lost 6 bases, leaving 5 bases of the junction unmatched. CDR3 in DNA: TGTGCCAGCAGAGTCCAGGGGGCGAATTCACCCCTCCACTTT. Protein sequence: CASRVQGANSPLHF. Full variable domain (remainder filled in from reference TRBV2 and TRBJ1-6): EPEVTQTPSHQVTQMGQEVILRCVPISNHLYFYWYRQILGQKVEFLVSFYNNEISEKSEIFDDQFSVERPDGSNFTLKIRSTKLEDSAMYFCASRVQGANSPLHFGNGTRLTVT.